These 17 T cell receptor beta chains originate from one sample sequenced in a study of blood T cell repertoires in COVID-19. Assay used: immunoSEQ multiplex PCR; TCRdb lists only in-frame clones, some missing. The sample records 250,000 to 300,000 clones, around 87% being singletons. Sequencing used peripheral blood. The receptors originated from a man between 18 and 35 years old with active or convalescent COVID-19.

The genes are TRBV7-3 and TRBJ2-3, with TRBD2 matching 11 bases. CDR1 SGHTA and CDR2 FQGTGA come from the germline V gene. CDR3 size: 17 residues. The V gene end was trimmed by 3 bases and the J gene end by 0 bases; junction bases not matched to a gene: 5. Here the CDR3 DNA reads TGTGCCAGCAGCTTGGTGGGACTAGCGGCTAGCACAGATACGCAGTATTTT. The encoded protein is CASSLVGLAASTDTQYF.

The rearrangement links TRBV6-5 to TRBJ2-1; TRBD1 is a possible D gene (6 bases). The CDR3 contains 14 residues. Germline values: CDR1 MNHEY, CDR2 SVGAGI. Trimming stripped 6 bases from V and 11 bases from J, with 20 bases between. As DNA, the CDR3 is TGTGCCAGCAGCATGCAGGGGACGGCTATCCAGCAGTTCTTC. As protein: CASSMQGTAIQQFF.

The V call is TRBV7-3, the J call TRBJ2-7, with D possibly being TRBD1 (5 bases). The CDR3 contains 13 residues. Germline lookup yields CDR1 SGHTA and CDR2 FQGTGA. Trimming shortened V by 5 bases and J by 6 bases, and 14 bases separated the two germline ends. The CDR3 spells CASSPQGIGEQYF. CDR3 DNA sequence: TGTGCCAGCAGCCCTCAGGGAATAGGCGAGCAGTACTTC.

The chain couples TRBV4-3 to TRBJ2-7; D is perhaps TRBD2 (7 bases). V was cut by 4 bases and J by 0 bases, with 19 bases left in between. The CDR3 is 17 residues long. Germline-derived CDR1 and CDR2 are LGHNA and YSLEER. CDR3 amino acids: CASSRLGGGGSSYEQYF. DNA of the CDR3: TGCGCCAGCAGCCGATTAGGGGGGGGAGGGAGCTCCTACGAGCAGTACTTC.

Here the CDR3 reads CASLDTVHTEAFF. The CDR3 nucleotides are TGTGCCAGCTTGGACACCGTCCACACTGAAGCTTTCTTT. The chain links TRBV18 to TRBJ1-1; possibly TRBD1 for D (5 bases). V was pared by 7 bases and J by 3 bases, with 12 bases between. The germline gives CDR1 KGHSH, CDR2 LQKENI. The CDR3 loop spans 13 amino acids.

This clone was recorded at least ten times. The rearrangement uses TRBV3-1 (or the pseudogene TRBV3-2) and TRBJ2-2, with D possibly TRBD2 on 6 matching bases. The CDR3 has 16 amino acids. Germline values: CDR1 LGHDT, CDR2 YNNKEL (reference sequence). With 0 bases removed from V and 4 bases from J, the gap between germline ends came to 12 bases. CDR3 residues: CASSQDVAASTGELFF. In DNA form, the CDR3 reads TGTGCCAGCAGCCAAGACGTAGCGGCGAGCACCGGGGAGCTGTTTTTT.

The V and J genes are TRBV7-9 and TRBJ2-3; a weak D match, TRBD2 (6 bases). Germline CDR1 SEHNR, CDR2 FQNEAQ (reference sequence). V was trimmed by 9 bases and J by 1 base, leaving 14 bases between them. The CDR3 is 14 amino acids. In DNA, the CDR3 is TGTGCCAGTTCCAGAGCGGGCGGCACAGATACGCAGTATTTT. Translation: CASSRAGGTDTQYF.

In DNA form, the CDR3 reads TGTGCCAGCTCCACAAAGGGGCTAGGGATGAACGAGCAGTACTTC. It codes for CASSTKGLGMNEQYF. The chain links TRBV7-9 to TRBJ2-7; perhaps TRBD1 as D (5 bases). The CDR3 contains 15 residues. The germline V and J ends were trimmed by 8 bases and 5 bases, with 22 bases remaining between them. Germline V lookup: CDR1 SEHNR, CDR2 FQNEAQ (reference sequence).

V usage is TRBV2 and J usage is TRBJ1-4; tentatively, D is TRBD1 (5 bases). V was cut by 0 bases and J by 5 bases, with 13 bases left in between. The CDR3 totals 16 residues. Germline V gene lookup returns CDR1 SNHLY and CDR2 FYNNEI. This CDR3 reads CASSEAPLTVNEKLFF. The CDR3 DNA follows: TGTGCCAGCAGTGAAGCCCCTTTGACAGTCAATGAAAAACTGTTTTTT.

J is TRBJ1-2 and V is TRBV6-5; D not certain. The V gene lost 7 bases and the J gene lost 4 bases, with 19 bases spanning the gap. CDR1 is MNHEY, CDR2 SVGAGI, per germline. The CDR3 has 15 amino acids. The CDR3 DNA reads TGTGCCAGCATGGGTAGGAGATTGCAGTCCTATGGCTACACCTTC. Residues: CASMGRRLQSYGYTF.

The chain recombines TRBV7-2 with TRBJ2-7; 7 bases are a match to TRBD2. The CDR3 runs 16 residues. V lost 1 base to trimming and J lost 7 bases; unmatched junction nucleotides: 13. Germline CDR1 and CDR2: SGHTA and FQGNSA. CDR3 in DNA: TGTGCCAGCAGCTTAGGTGGCCTAGCGGAGGCTAGTGAGCAGTACTTC. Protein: CASSLGGLAEASEQYF.

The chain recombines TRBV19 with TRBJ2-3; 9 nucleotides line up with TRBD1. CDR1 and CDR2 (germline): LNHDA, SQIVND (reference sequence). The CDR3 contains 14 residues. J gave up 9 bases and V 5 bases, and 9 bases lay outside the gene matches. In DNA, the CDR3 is TGTGCCAGTAGTTCCGGGACAGGGCGAATAACGCAGTATTTT. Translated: CASSSGTGRITQYF.

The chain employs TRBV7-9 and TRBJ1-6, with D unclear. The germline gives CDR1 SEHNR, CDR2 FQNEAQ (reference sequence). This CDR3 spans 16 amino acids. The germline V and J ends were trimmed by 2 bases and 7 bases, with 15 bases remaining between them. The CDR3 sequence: CASSLRITDLNSPLHF. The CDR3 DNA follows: TGTGCCAGCAGCTTAAGAATTACAGATTTGAATTCACCCCTCCACTTT.

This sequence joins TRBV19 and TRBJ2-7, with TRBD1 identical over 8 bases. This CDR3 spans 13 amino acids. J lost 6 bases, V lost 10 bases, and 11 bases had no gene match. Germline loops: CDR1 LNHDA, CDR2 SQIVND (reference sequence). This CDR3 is CATHSGTGREQYF. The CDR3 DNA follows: TGTGCCACCCACTCCGGGACAGGTCGCGAGCAGTACTTC.

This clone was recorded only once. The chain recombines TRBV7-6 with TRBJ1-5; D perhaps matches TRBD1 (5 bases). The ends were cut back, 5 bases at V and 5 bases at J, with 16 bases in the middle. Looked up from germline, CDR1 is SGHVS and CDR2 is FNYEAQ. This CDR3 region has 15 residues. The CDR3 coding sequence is TGTGCCAGCAGCCGAGGGACTATAGGTGATCAGCCCCAGCATTTT. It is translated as CASSRGTIGDQPQHF.

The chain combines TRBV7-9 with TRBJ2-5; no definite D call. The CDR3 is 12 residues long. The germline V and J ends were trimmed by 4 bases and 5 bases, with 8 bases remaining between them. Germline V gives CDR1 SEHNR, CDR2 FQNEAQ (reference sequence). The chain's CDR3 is CASSSPEETQYF. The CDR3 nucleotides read TGTGCCAGCAGCTCCCCTGAGGAGACCCAGTACTTC.

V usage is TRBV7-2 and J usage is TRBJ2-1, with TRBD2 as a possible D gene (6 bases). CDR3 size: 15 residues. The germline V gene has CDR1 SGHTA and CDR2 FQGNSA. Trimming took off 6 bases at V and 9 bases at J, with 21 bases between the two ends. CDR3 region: CASSYGSGGVGEQFF. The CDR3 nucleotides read TGTGCCAGCAGTTATGGTAGCGGAGGGGTCGGTGAGCAGTTCTTC.